This TCR beta chain came from a study of vaccination and CD4 T cells after COVID-19 (dated by TCRdb to the early 2020s). Regarding the research as a whole: Every convalescent patient had a positive nasal swab PCR test for SARS-CoV-2, with mild disease in roughly 10 patients and severe disease in one. The convalescent cohort included six males and four females, with two Hispanic individuals, seven Caucasians, two Asians and one multiracial person. Post-COVID blood samples were collected from convalescent patients a median of around 96 days after diagnosis, with a range of about 30 to 161 days. Post-vaccine blood samples were taken a median of 72 days after the second vaccine dose, with a range of 14 to 241 days. For stimulating the cultures, overlapping spike peptide pools were used, derived from SARS-CoV-2 as well as from the common cold coronaviruses HCoV-NL63, HCoV-OC43 and HCoV-229E. Control cultures received a CEFX viral epitope pool as the positive control, an HIV-1 Nef peptide pool as the negative control, or no peptide. The spike-specific CD4+ TCR repertoire was compared before and after mRNA vaccination in over 9 COVID-19 convalescent patients and a few infection-naive healthy vaccine recipients. For three convalescent patients, samples were collected at an early post-vaccination timepoint (day 14) as well as at a late post-vaccination timepoint (days 161 to 241). Two doses of either the Pfizer-BioNTech BNT162b2 vaccine (n=8) or the Moderna mRNA-1273 vaccine (n=2) were administered to participants.

The sample's time point, from its label and the paper: late sampling 161 to 241 days after vaccination in three convalescent patients. The treatment or condition label here, explained by the study, means: roughly 10-day PBMC culture with coronavirus spike peptide pools or control peptides (ViraFEST assay). The ViraFEST assay, used in the study, expanded antigen-specific T cells with peptide pools and then identified the expanded clonotypes through TCR sequencing. Positive SARS-CoV-2 PCR tests in the convalescent patients dated from March to December 2020, before Alpha, Beta and Delta variants emerged in the United States. PBMCs were cultured at around 2 million per well in IMDM supplemented with roughly 5% human AB serum and about 10 IU/ml IL-2, with approximately 10 ug/ml peptide pools added. Half of the culture medium was replaced with fresh IL-2-containing medium on days 3 and 7. Once the cells had been in culture for less than 11 days, the EasySep CD4+ T cell isolation kit was used to isolate CD4+ T cells by negative selection. PBMCs were separated from whole blood using Ficoll-Paque Plus gradient centrifugation and then either used fresh or cryopreserved at -140C. In general, triplicate wells were set up for every culture condition.

The paper's findings and limits, for the study overall: Among the post-vaccine SARS-CoV-2-reactive clones in convalescent patients, a median approximately 90% showed up only after vaccination, which suggests vaccine-specific priming. Nearly all vaccine-specific clones in convalescent patients (304 of 307) were mono-reactive for SARS-CoV-2 spike rather than cross-reactive with common cold coronaviruses. The study included relatively few convalescent patients and did not analyze early timepoints after natural infection. The median number of SARS-CoV-2-reactive clonotypes rose from 20 to 25 after infection to some 40 after vaccination, but the change was not significant.

Library preparation used PCR. DNA from cultured CD4+ T cells underwent TCR sequencing with the Oncomine TCR Beta short-read assay at the Johns Hopkins FTIC core. Genomic DNA was extracted from the cultured CD4+ T cells with the QIAamp micro DNA kit. Oncomine TCR Beta libraries made from cultured CD4+ T cells were pooled using unique dual indexes and sequenced on an Illumina iSeq 100. For the original study's pipeline: Non-productive sequences were filtered out, and CDR3s that did not start with C, did not end with F or W, or were shorter than 7 amino acids were discarded. The MANAFEST web application identified antigen-specific clonotypes by comparing peptide-stimulated wells against reference wells and other culture wells. An FDR below 0.05, an odds ratio above 5, and a productive frequency above 0.1% in at least two of three replicate wells were required for clones to be considered positive. A clonotype counted as cross-reactive if it showed significant expansion both in the SARS-CoV-2 spike wells and in at least one common cold coronavirus spike condition. Using R version 3.6.1, CDR3 homology was evaluated through Levenshtein distances (stringdist) along with unrooted phylogenetic trees (ape). TCRdb cleaned the public reads at Q25 with fastp, built clones with MiXCR and kept in-frame beta chains. Here each entry gathers all rows of one CDR3 protein and keeps the most common genes and DNA. TCRdb, not the authors, supplied the V and J calls. The sample contains 20,000 to 25,000 distinct CDR3 sequences, 35% of them found a single time. Approximately 9% of the sample is taken by the ten largest.

With regard to this clonotype: Its antigen is not yet known. Nothing much larger sits one base from this clone, and base qualities are not available.

The specimen comprised CD4+ T cells from blood, cultured in vitro, sampled about 7 months after SARS-CoV-2 vaccination. The sequence was collected from a human donor who had recovered from COVID-19.

At the DNA level, the sequence is TGTGCCAGCAGCTCGCCGGGACTAGCGGACTACGAGCAGTACTTC. This codes for CASSSPGLADYEQYF. Rearrangement joined TRBV7-9 to TRBJ2-7; TRBD2 matches 11 bases in the middle. Spanning cysteine to phenylalanine, the CDR3 consists of 15 amino acids. Only the CDR3 region is kept as DNA, spanning 45 bases read in frame from base 1. CDR1 and CDR2 are drawn from the germline V gene (reference sequence): SEHNR, FQNEAQ. Compared with germline, V lacks 4 bases and J lacks 3 bases; bases without a gene match: 5.